Each of the 25 T cell receptor beta chains below was sequenced from the same sample in a study of identical twins. TCRdb processed the 5' RACE reads anew with MiXCR; each CDR3 protein has one entry. The sample lists 550,000 to 700,000 distinct CDR3 sequences; 21% were seen once. These same records also appear under a second study, on T cells expressing NK-cell markers.

What was sequenced was PBMCs. All receptors come from a woman younger than 35 in good health.

This clonotype has just a few counts. The chain couples TRBV7-2 to TRBJ2-7; tentatively, D is TRBD1 or TRBD2 (6 bases each). This CDR3 spans 16 amino acids. Germline CDR1 reads SGHTA; CDR2 reads FQGNSA. V lost 4 bases, J lost 5 bases, and 21 bases lay in between. CDR3: CASSSLTRGLQDEQYF. DNA of the CDR3: TGTGCCAGCAGCTCACTCACTCGGGGGCTACAGGACGAGCAGTACTTC.

This chain joins TRBV9 and TRBJ1-5; 7 nucleotides align to TRBD1. The J segment lost 10 bases and the V segment lost 0 bases, leaving 7 bases of the junction unmatched. From germline, CDR1 is SGDLS and CDR2 YYNGEE. The length of the CDR3 is 14 residues. The DNA for the CDR3 is TGTGCCAGCAGCGTAGAGGACAGGCCCCCTCCCCAGCATTTT. Translation: CASSVEDRPPPQHF.

The rearrangement uses TRBV6-5 and TRBJ2-5, with 7 bases identical to TRBD1. Trimming cost V 7 bases and J 4 bases; bases outside gene matches: 6. Germline V CDR1 and CDR2: MNHEY, SVGAGI. This CDR3 region has 13 residues. CDR3 sequence reads: CASISPGGETQYF. As DNA, the CDR3 is TGTGCCAGCATAAGTCCAGGGGGAGAGACCCAGTACTTC.

This clonotype was picked up many times. V and J are TRBV20-1 and TRBJ1-1, with a possible D match to TRBD1 (6 bases). This CDR3 spans 13 amino acids. The V end lost 1 base, the J end lost 8 bases, and 14 bases lay between the germline ends. Germline V gene sequence: CDR1 DFQATT, CDR2 SNEGSKA (reference sequence). The CDR3 DNA reads TGCAGTGCTAGAGGGGGGCGGGGCACCGAAGCTTTCTTT. Translated: CSARGGRGTEAFF.

This clonotype was seen more than once but under ten times. CDR3 protein: CASRGLAFETQYF. The CDR3 nucleotides are TGTGCCAGCAGGGGACTAGCTTTCGAGACCCAGTACTTC. This chain uses TRBV6-2 or TRBV6-3 with TRBJ2-5; 9 nucleotides agree with TRBD2. This CDR3 comprises 13 residues. Trimming removed 6 bases from V and 5 bases from J; junction bases left unmatched: 4. Per the germline V gene, CDR1 is MNHEY and CDR2 is SVGEGT.

This clonotype was detected a few times. The V gene is TRBV9, the J gene TRBJ2-3; tentative D call: TRBD2 (6 bases). V lost 4 bases and J lost 6, with 18 bases in between. The CDR3 consists of 15 residues. Germline V gene sequence: CDR1 SGDLS, CDR2 YYNGEE. The DNA for the CDR3 is TGTGCCAGCAGCCGCGCGGGGCAGTTGGGGGATACGCAGTATTTT. As protein: CASSRAGQLGDTQYF.

This clonotype was detected many times. This CDR3 is CASSDRASGANVLTF. Written as DNA, the CDR3 is TGTGCCAGCAGCGACAGGGCCTCTGGGGCCAACGTCCTGACTTTC. The chain recombines TRBV12-3 or TRBV12-4 with TRBJ2-6, with 7 nucleotides matching TRBD1. CDR3 size: 15 residues. With 6 bases clipped from V and 0 bases from J, the junction kept 2 bases outside the gene matches.

Only a few counts were recorded for this clonotype. The J gene is TRBJ2-7, the V gene TRBV20-1, with TRBD2 identical over 11 bases. V was clipped by 1 base and J by 7 bases; unmatched bases: 6. The CDR3 covers 14 residues. Germline CDR1 DFQATT, CDR2 SNEGSKA (reference sequence). The CDR3 DNA reads as TGCAGTGCTAGAGCTAGCGGGGGGCCAGGGGAGCAGTACTTC. Its protein is CSARASGGPGEQYF.

This clonotype was counted between two and nine times. The chain joins TRBV12-3 or TRBV12-4 to TRBJ1-4, with D perhaps matching TRBD1 (5 bases). Trimming removed 6 bases from V and 8 bases from J, with 10 bases in between. CDR3 length: 12 amino acids. CDR3 loop: CASSRTREKLFF. CDR3 in DNA: TGTGCCAGCAGCCGGACACGAGAAAAACTGTTTTTT.

This clonotype was found a few times. CDR3 nucleotides: TGCAGTGCTAGAGATTTACAGTCTGGCTACGAGCAGTACTTC. It codes for CSARDLQSGYEQYF. The V and J genes are TRBV20-1 and TRBJ2-7; D remains ambiguous. Germline assignment: CDR1 DFQATT and CDR2 SNEGSKA (reference sequence). This CDR3 region has 14 residues. V lost 0 bases and J lost 3, with 12 bases in between.

This clonotype was seen many times. V is TRBV12-3 or TRBV12-4 and J is TRBJ1-2; 11 bases map to TRBD1. Trimming took 8 bases from V and 9 from J; bases not matched to a gene: 5. This CDR3 spans 12 amino acids. The CDR3 DNA is TGTGCCAGCCGGACAGGGGGCGCGAGCTACACCTTC. Translated: CASRTGGASYTF.

The CDR3: CASSEDRGTSYNEQFF. CDR3 nucleotide sequence: TGCGCCAGCAGCGAGGACCGGGGGACTAGCTACAATGAGCAGTTCTTC. This chain joins TRBV5-1 and TRBJ2-1; TRBD2 aligns across 8 bases. The CDR3 spans 16 residues. The J segment lost 3 bases and the V segment lost 4 bases, leaving 9 bases of the junction unmatched. Germline CDR1 reads SGHRS; CDR2 reads YFSETQ.

This sequence joins TRBV7-9 and TRBJ2-7; D is perhaps TRBD2 (7 bases). This CDR3 contains 16 residues. Deletions cut 5 bases from V and 1 base from J, with 18 bases between. Germline assignment: CDR1 SEHNR and CDR2 FQNEAQ (reference sequence). The CDR3 DNA follows: TGTGCCAGCAGCCCCCCGGAGGGGGGGCAATCCTACGAGCAGTACTTC. Encoded protein: CASSPPEGGQSYEQYF.

This clonotype has just a few counts. The chain is built from TRBV6-5 and TRBJ2-5; 9 nucleotides agree with TRBD2. The CDR3 length is 16 residues. The V segment lost 0 bases and the J segment 2 bases; nucleotides outside the gene matches: 4. Germline V gene sequence: CDR1 MNHEY, CDR2 SVGAGI. The CDR3 nucleotides are TGTGCCAGCAGTTACTCAAGCGGGGGGACTCAAGAGACCCAGTACTTC. Its protein is CASSYSSGGTQETQYF.

The rearrangement uses TRBV12-3 or TRBV12-4 and TRBJ2-7; D call uncertain. Trimming cost V 2 bases and J 6 bases, with 11 bases left between them. The CDR3 covers 13 residues. The CDR3 loop reads CASSLRRPSEQYF. CDR3 sequence (DNA): TGTGCCAGCAGTTTACGGAGACCCTCCGAGCAGTACTTC.

The gene calls are TRBV7-6 and TRBJ2-5; no reliable D call. The CDR3 is 15 amino acids. V lost 1 base, J lost 5 bases, and 14 bases lay in between. The germline CDR1 and CDR2 sequences are SGHVS and FNYEAQ. The CDR3 DNA is TGTGCCAGCAGCTTAGACGTCCGGCCGTCGGAGACCCAGTACTTC. As protein: CASSLDVRPSETQYF.

This clonotype was recorded at least ten times. This rearrangement joins TRBV20-1 to TRBJ2-7, with D hard to call. This CDR3 spans 15 amino acids. The V and J ends lost 0 bases and 1 base respectively, with 13 bases between them. CDR1 and CDR2 from the germline V gene are DFQATT and SNEGSKA (reference sequence). CDR3: CSARDGILGSYEQYF. For the CDR3, the DNA is TGCAGTGCTAGAGATGGGATTTTAGGGTCCTACGAGCAGTACTTC.

This clonotype was seen a few times. The chain carries TRBV6-2 or TRBV6-3 and TRBJ2-1; weak D call: TRBD2 (6 bases). The CDR3 extends over 12 amino acids. The germline CDR1 and CDR2 sequences are MNHEY and SVGEGT. V was shortened by 6 bases and J by 15 bases, with 18 bases between the two germline ends. CDR3 nucleotides: TGTGCCAGCAGCCCCCCCGGGGGAGGAACGTTCTTC. Translated, it gives CASSPPGGGTFF.

This chain uses TRBV20-1 with TRBJ2-7; D remains unclear. V lost 3 bases, J lost 2 bases, and 11 bases lay in between. The CDR3 sequence is 13 residues long. CDR1 is DFQATT, CDR2 SNEGSKA, per germline (reference sequence). CDR3: CSARQPYPYEQYF. The CDR3 nucleotides are TGCAGTGCTAGGCAACCGTATCCCTACGAGCAGTACTTC.

This clonotype has just a few counts. The chain uses TRBV20-1 and TRBJ1-4, with 9 nucleotides matching TRBD1. The V gene's germline CDR1 is DFQATT and CDR2 SNEGSKA (reference sequence). V lost 1 base to trimming and J lost 8 bases; unmatched junction nucleotides: 8. The CDR3 length is 15 residues. CDR3 loop: CSARVAGQGNEKLFF. The CDR3 DNA reads as TGCAGTGCTAGAGTCGCCGGACAGGGGAACGAAAAACTGTTTTTT.

This clonotype showed up many times. The chain uses TRBV29-1 and TRBJ2-7; no clear D gene. Germline values: CDR1 SQVTM, CDR2 ANQGSEA. The CDR3 sequence is 12 residues long. Trimming removed 4 bases at V and 7 bases at J, with 14 bases between. The CDR3: CSVVAPEREQYF. The CDR3, as DNA: TGCAGCGTTGTGGCCCCCGAACGTGAGCAGTACTTC.

This clonotype appeared once. V gene TRBV25-1 combines with J gene TRBJ2-3, with 7 bases that match TRBD1. Unmatched junction bases numbered 11, after V lost 2 bases and J lost 0 bases. There are 18 residues in the CDR3. Looked up from germline, CDR1 is MGHDK and CDR2 is SYGVNS. CDR3 in amino acids: CASSEPYRGITSTDTQYF. CDR3 nucleotides: TGTGCCAGCAGTGAACCGTACAGGGGAATAACTAGCACAGATACGCAGTATTTT. Full variable domain (outside the CDR3, taken from reference TRBV25-1 and TRBJ2-3): EADIYQTPRYLVIGTGKKITLECSQTMGHDKMYWYQQDPGMELHLIHYSYGVNSTEKGDLSSESTVSRIRTEHFPLTLESARPSHTSQYLCASSEPYRGITSTDTQYFGPGTRLTVL.

This clonotype occurred a few times. The genes are TRBV23-1 and TRBJ1-4; 10 positions match TRBD1. TRBV23-1 is marked as an open reading frame, function uncertain. The V gene end was trimmed by 4 bases and the J gene end by 11 bases; junction bases not matched to a gene: 4. CDR3 length: 13 amino acids. DNA of the CDR3: TGCGCCAGCAGTCGCGTGGGACAGGGGAAACTGTTTTTT. Its protein product is CASSRVGQGKLFF.

This clonotype was counted only a few times. The chain uses TRBV5-6 and TRBJ2-7; D could derive from TRBD1 or TRBD2 (5 bases each). Germline V lookup: CDR1 SGHDT, CDR2 YYEEEE. The CDR3 is 14 residues long. V was cut by 3 bases and J by 3 bases, with 13 bases left in between. The CDR3: CASSSLGESYEQYF. CDR3 DNA: TGTGCCAGCAGCTCGTTGGGGGAAAGCTACGAGCAGTACTTC.

The chain has TRBV2 and TRBJ2-7; no firm D call. V lost 4 bases to trimming and J lost 4 bases, with 11 bases between them. Germline V gives CDR1 SNHLY, CDR2 FYNNEI. CDR3 length equals 13 residues. CDR3 sequence: CASSGNSGYEQYF. The CDR3 nucleotides read TGTGCCAGCAGTGGCAACTCAGGTTACGAGCAGTACTTC. The full variable domain, its missing parts supplied by reference TRBV2 and TRBJ2-7, is EPEVTQTPSHQVTQMGQEVILRCVPISNHLYFYWYRQILGQKVEFLVSFYNNEISEKSEIFDDQFSVERPDGSNFTLKIRSTKLEDSAMYFCASSGNSGYEQYFGPGTRLTVT.